The 13 T cell receptor beta chains below all came from one sample that was sequenced in a study of T cell responses to AZD1222 COVID-19 vaccine. The assay was immunoSEQ multiplex PCR, and TCRdb's table has in-frame clones only and misses some. The repertoire holds roughly 80,000 clones, roughly 94% seen once, with about 5.2% in the top ten. The sequences come from peripheral blood, collected on day 0 of AZD1222 vaccination. These receptors were taken from an adult in good health.

The chain is built from TRBV23-1 and TRBJ2-3, with D perhaps TRBD1 (5 bases). TRBV23-1 is labeled an ORF, and its function is uncertain. The CDR3 is 15 amino acids. Trimming stripped 3 bases from V and 1 base from J, with 11 bases between. As DNA, the CDR3 is TGCGCCAGCAGTCATATATGGGGCCGCACAGATACGCAGTATTTT. Its translation: CASSHIWGRTDTQYF.

V and J are TRBV19 and TRBJ1-4; the D is unclear. Germline V lookup: CDR1 LNHDA, CDR2 SQIVND (reference sequence). V lost 0 bases, J lost 4 bases, and 15 bases lay in between. The CDR3 consists of 17 residues. This chain's CDR3 is CASSIEVTPSLNEKLFF. The CDR3 DNA sequence: TGTGCCAGTAGTATAGAGGTGACGCCATCCCTTAATGAAAAACTGTTTTTT.

The V gene is TRBV6-6, the J gene TRBJ1-5; a weak D match, TRBD1 (6 bases). Trimming cost V 3 bases and J 4 bases, with 10 bases left between them. The CDR3 spans 14 residues. Germline V gene lookup returns CDR1 MNHNY and CDR2 SVGAGI (reference sequence). The CDR3 sequence: CASSYDRPNQPQHF. CDR3 nucleotide sequence: TGTGCCAGCAGTTATGACAGGCCGAATCAGCCCCAGCATTTT.

CDR3 DNA sequence: TGTGCCAGCAGCTTGACAGGGGGCACCAGGACCCAGTACTTC. Amino acids: CASSLTGGTRTQYF. The chain recombines TRBV7-2 with TRBJ2-5; 10 bases line up with TRBD1. This CDR3 contains 14 residues. The J segment lost 7 bases and the V segment lost 3 bases, leaving 5 bases of the junction unmatched. Germline CDR1 SGHTA, CDR2 FQGNSA.

V usage is TRBV7-9 and J usage is TRBJ2-5, with a possible D match to TRBD1 (5 bases). This CDR3 contains 14 residues. The germline V and J ends were trimmed by 5 bases and 5 bases, with 15 bases remaining between them. Germline V gene data show CDR1 as SEHNR and CDR2 as FQNEAQ (reference sequence). DNA for the CDR3: TGTGCCAGCAGCACTGACAGACTTCTGGAGACCCAGTACTTC. Its translation is CASSTDRLLETQYF.

This sequence joins TRBV28 and TRBJ1-2; D not certain. The CDR3 has 16 amino acids. Germline V CDR1 and CDR2: MDHEN, SYDVKM. Trimming took 3 bases from V and 6 from J, leaving 20 bases between them. The CDR3 bases are TGTGCCAGCAGTTTGGGGTCCCAATTACCCGAAAATGGCTACACCTTC. Its translation: CASSLGSQLPENGYTF.

The rearrangement links TRBV7-8 to TRBJ1-1, with D possibly TRBD1 on 5 matching bases. The germline CDR1 and CDR2 sequences are SGHVS and FQNEAQ. The length of the CDR3 is 14 residues. V lost 5 bases to trimming and J lost 0 bases, with 10 bases between them. This chain's CDR3 is CASSETEMNTEAFF. The CDR3 DNA sequence: TGTGCCAGCAGCGAGACAGAAATGAACACTGAAGCTTTCTTT.

The rearrangement links TRBV12-3 or TRBV12-4 to TRBJ1-5; D is unresolved. The V end was cut by 8 bases, the J end by 7 bases, with 15 bases between. This CDR3 region has 13 residues. In DNA, the CDR3 is TGTGCCAGCCGTCAAATGGTGGGGCAGCCCCAGCATTTT. As protein: CASRQMVGQPQHF.

The J gene is TRBJ2-1, the V gene TRBV28; the D call may be TRBD1 or TRBD2 (5 bases each). This CDR3 is built from 16 residues. V was pared by 2 bases and J by 3 bases, with 14 bases between. CDR1 is MDHEN and CDR2 is SYDVKM in the germline V gene. The CDR3 DNA follows: TGTGCCAGCAGTTTACAGGGTCTAGCCAACTACAATGAGCAGTTCTTC. Translated: CASSLQGLANYNEQFF.

In this sample, this clone turned up a few times. The chain uses TRBV28 and TRBJ1-4; weak D call: TRBD1 (5 bases). The ends were cut back, 10 bases at V and 3 bases at J, with 15 bases in the middle. The CDR3 covers 14 residues. Germline V gene sequence: CDR1 MDHEN, CDR2 SYDVKM. The CDR3 nucleotides read TGTGCCACCATCGGGTCGGGGGCTAATGAAAAACTGTTTTTT. Translated, it gives CATIGSGANEKLFF.

The rearrangement uses TRBV29-1 and TRBJ2-1; D not certain. From germline, CDR1 is SQVTM and CDR2 ANQGSEA. Trimming left V 3 bases short and J 8 bases short, with 26 bases between. CDR3 length equals 17 residues. The CDR3 bases are TGCAGCGTTGATGCCTTTGATCCGAGACCCCAGATAGATGAGCAGTTCTTC. It is translated as CSVDAFDPRPQIDEQFF.

A few counts support this clone. CDR3 loop: CASSYSGLDTDTQYF. CDR3 in DNA: TGTGCCAGCAGTTACTCCGGGCTTGACACAGATACGCAGTATTTT. V and J are TRBV6-5 and TRBJ2-3; D gene unclear. The V end was cut by 0 bases, the J end by 2 bases, with 9 bases between. Germline V gene data show CDR1 as MNHEY and CDR2 as SVGAGI. CDR3 length: 15 amino acids.

The V and J genes are TRBV28 and TRBJ1-5, with 7 bases identical to TRBD1. CDR1 MDHEN and CDR2 SYDVKM come from the germline V gene. The CDR3 runs 15 residues. The J segment lost 5 bases and the V segment lost 1 base, leaving 5 bases of the junction unmatched. The CDR3 protein is CASSLSTGEYQPQHF. The CDR3 coding sequence is TGTGCCAGCAGTTTATCCACAGGGGAGTATCAGCCCCAGCATTTT.